One sample yielded the 32 T cell receptor beta chains listed below, sequenced in a study of naive and memory T cell subsets. An equimolar mix of two oligonucleotides served as the beta constant-region primer for TRBC1 and TRBC2. Nested alpha and beta constant-region primers with the SP2 primer drove four PCR rounds on ligated cDNA. TCRdb independently ran MiXCR on the UMI-ligation and nested PCR reads; one entry per CDR3 protein. This repertoire shows 4,000 or so distinct CDR3 sequences, around 5.5% found once; its top ten account for 26%. The sample comprised effector memory CD8+ T cells from blood. Subset indicated: effector memory, CD45RA- CD27-. These receptors were taken from a human donor in good health.

This clonotype was counted between two and nine times. The chain is built from TRBV6-6 and TRBJ2-2, with TRBD1 as a possible D gene (5 bases). Germline CDR1 MNHNY, CDR2 SVGAGI (reference sequence). This CDR3 is 16 amino acids long. The V end was cut by 6 bases, the J end by 7 bases, with 21 bases between. The chain's CDR3 is CASRARRVTFDGELFF. CDR3 DNA sequence: TGTGCCAGCAGGGCCCGCAGGGTTACGTTCGACGGGGAGCTGTTTTTT.

By share, this clonotype ranks as medium-sized. The chain combines TRBV28 with TRBJ2-6; perhaps TRBD1 as D (6 bases). Germline V gives CDR1 MDHEN, CDR2 SYDVKM. Trimming took 7 bases from V and 0 from J, leaving 19 bases between them. This CDR3 has 18 residues. For the CDR3, the DNA is TGTGCCAGCAAAACACAGGGTCTGGACCGCTCTGGGGCCAACGTCCTGACTTTC. It specifies CASKTQGLDRSGANVLTF. Full variable domain (remainder filled in from reference TRBV28 and TRBJ2-6): DVKVTQSSRYLVKRTGEKVFLECVQDMDHENMFWYRQDPGLGLRLIYFSYDVKMKEKGDIPEGYSVSREKKERFSLILESASTNQTSMYLCASKTQGLDRSGANVLTFGAGSRLTVL.

Ten or more counts support this clonotype. This sequence joins TRBV2 and TRBJ2-1; maybe TRBD2 (6 bases). Germline-derived CDR1 and CDR2 are SNHLY and FYNNEI. Trimming left V 7 bases short and J 4 bases short, with 14 bases between. CDR3 length: 14 amino acids. The CDR3 DNA is TGTGCCAGCACCGAAGGTGGAGGGTACAATGAGCAGTTCTTC. Amino acid sequence: CASTEGGGYNEQFF.

The sample holds many counts of this clonotype. The rearrangement uses TRBV2 and TRBJ2-2; 10 bases align to TRBD2. This CDR3 is built from 17 residues. The germline V gene encodes CDR1 SNHLY and CDR2 FYNNEI. The ends lost 1 base at V and 7 bases at J; junction bases unmatched: 9. In DNA form, the CDR3 reads TGTGCCAGCAGTGAAGAGCTAGCGGGAGTCGTGGGCGGGGAGCTGTTTTTT. It is translated as CASSEELAGVVGGELFF.

This clonotype occurred many times. The chain joins TRBV6-1 to TRBJ2-7; 12 nucleotides agree with TRBD2. V lost 2 bases, J lost 2 bases, and 1 base stayed unmatched. Germline CDR1 is MNHNS and CDR2 is SASEGT. The CDR3 spans 15 residues. As DNA, the CDR3 is TGTGCCAGCAGTGAACGACTAGCGGGAGCCTACGAGCAGTACTTC. It encodes CASSERLAGAYEQYF.

This clonotype was recorded at least ten times. The chain links TRBV5-1 to TRBJ1-2; TRBD1 aligns across 8 bases. The CDR3 is made up of 15 amino acids. Per the germline V gene, CDR1 is SGHRS and CDR2 is YFSETQ. V lost 0 bases, J lost 4 bases, and 5 bases stayed unmatched. The CDR3 DNA is TGCGCCAGCAGCTTGGCCACGGGACAGGCCTATGGCTACACCTTC. Amino acids: CASSLATGQAYGYTF.

In its sample, this clonotype was seen a few times. The chain links TRBV20-1 to TRBJ2-7; 9 nucleotides align to TRBD2. J was trimmed by 5 bases and V by 6 bases; bases with no gene match: 11. The CDR3 contains 14 residues. Germline V lookup: CDR1 DFQATT, CDR2 SNEGSKA (reference sequence). The CDR3 sequence is CSASLAGVDHEQYF. For the CDR3, the DNA is TGCAGTGCCAGCTTAGCGGGAGTAGACCACGAGCAGTACTTC.

This clonotype is classed as medium-sized. This chain connects TRBV20-1 to TRBJ1-1, with D tentatively TRBD1 (6 bases). Trimming left V 5 bases short and J 1 base short, with 14 bases between. Germline CDR1 DFQATT, CDR2 SNEGSKA (reference sequence). The CDR3 loop spans 14 amino acids. The CDR3 is CSAFPPGQNTEAFF. CDR3 DNA: TGCAGTGCTTTCCCCCCGGGACAGAACACTGAAGCTTTCTTT.

This clonotype was found a few times. The chain employs TRBV6-4 and TRBJ2-3, with TRBD2 identical over 13 bases. Germline CDR1 MRHNA, CDR2 SNTAGT. CDR3 length: 14 residues. Trimming at V came to 6 bases and at J to 6 bases, leaving 3 bases not matched to a gene. CDR3 sequence: CASSGLAGEDTQYF. The CDR3 DNA sequence: TGTGCCAGCAGCGGACTAGCGGGAGAGGATACGCAGTATTTT.

Many counts were recorded for this clonotype. CDR3 bases: TGTGCCAGCAGTAAGGACGGGAACACTGAAGCTTTCTTT. The encoded protein is CASSKDGNTEAFF. The V gene is TRBV6-4, the J gene TRBJ1-1; unclear D gene. Trimming took off 5 bases at V and 1 base at J, with 8 bases between the two ends. CDR1 and CDR2 from the germline V gene are MRHNA and SNTAGT. The CDR3 loop spans 13 amino acids.

This clonotype was seen a handful of times. The V call is TRBV28, the J call TRBJ2-1, with unresolved D. V dropped 7 bases and J dropped 7 bases, with 17 bases sitting between them. Germline-derived CDR1 and CDR2 are MDHEN and SYDVKM. This CDR3 comprises 14 residues. The CDR3 region has the DNA TGTGCCAGCACCGCACGGCCTTCCCGGAATGAGCAGTTCTTC. Amino acid sequence: CASTARPSRNEQFF. Filled out from reference TRBV28 and TRBJ2-1, the complete variable domain reads DVKVTQSSRYLVKRTGEKVFLECVQDMDHENMFWYRQDPGLGLRLIYFSYDVKMKEKGDIPEGYSVSREKKERFSLILESASTNQTSMYLCASTARPSRNEQFFGPGTRLTVL.

This clonotype is labeled medium-sized. J is TRBJ2-1 and V is TRBV15; 8 bases line up with TRBD2. The CDR3 length is 14 residues. V was clipped by 4 bases and J by 5 bases; unmatched bases: 4. Germline assignment: CDR1 LNHNV and CDR2 YYDKDF (reference sequence). The CDR3 reads CATSKGLENNEQFF. CDR3 DNA: TGTGCCACCAGCAAGGGACTAGAGAACAATGAGCAGTTCTTC.

This clonotype was picked up many times. The rearrangement links TRBV6-1 to TRBJ2-1; TRBD2 matches at 8 bases. V dropped 3 bases and J dropped 3; count of bases not matched to a gene: 4. Germline assignment: CDR1 MNHNS and CDR2 SASEGT. The CDR3 consists of 15 residues. CDR3 DNA sequence: TGTGCCAGCAGTGAGTCAGCGGGAGACTACAATGAGCAGTTCTTC. Amino acids: CASSESAGDYNEQFF.

By share, this clonotype ranks as medium-sized. CDR3: CASESPGQAIVNTEAFF. The CDR3 region has the DNA TGTGCCAGCGAGAGTCCGGGACAGGCGATAGTAAACACTGAAGCTTTCTTT. This rearrangement joins TRBV6-1 to TRBJ1-1, with TRBD1 identical over 8 bases. The CDR3 totals 17 residues. Germline-derived CDR1 and CDR2 are MNHNS and SASEGT. Trimming removed 8 bases from V and 2 bases from J; junction bases left unmatched: 16.

CDR3 sequence reads: CASSRGQGGIEKLFF. The CDR3 nucleotides are TGCGCCAGCAGCCGCGGACAGGGTGGGATCGAAAAACTGTTTTTT. V and J are TRBV4-3 and TRBJ1-4; 8 bases fit TRBD1. This CDR3 is 15 amino acids long. CDR1 LGHNA and CDR2 YSLEER come from the germline V gene. Trimming at V came to 4 bases and at J to 8 bases, leaving 9 bases not matched to a gene.

The sample holds many counts of this clonotype. The chain has TRBV6-5 and TRBJ2-4, with D unresolved. CDR1 and CDR2 from the germline V gene are MNHEY and SVGAGI. V was cut by 6 bases and J by 9 bases, with 15 bases left in between. The CDR3 extends over 13 amino acids. CDR3 coding DNA: TGTGCCAGCAGCCCAGACTTTTGGGCCATTCAGTACTTC. It yields the protein CASSPDFWAIQYF.

This clonotype was seen many times. The chain couples TRBV9 to TRBJ2-7; 7 bases are a match to TRBD1. The CDR3 extends over 14 amino acids. Per the germline V gene, CDR1 is SGDLS and CDR2 is YYNGEE. J was trimmed by 5 bases and V by 3 bases; bases with no gene match: 8. This CDR3 is CASSEGQTVHEQYF. CDR3 DNA: TGTGCCAGCAGCGAGGGACAGACGGTCCACGAGCAGTACTTC.

This clonotype was counted ten times or more. The CDR3 nucleotides read TGTGCCAGCAGCCAAGATCCCCCCGTCGTGGCGACCCAGTACTTC. Translation: CASSQDPPVVATQYF. The gene calls are TRBV3-1 and TRBJ2-5; no clear D. The length of the CDR3 is 15 residues. Trimming removed 0 bases from V and 7 bases from J, with 15 bases in between. From germline, CDR1 is LGHDT and CDR2 YNNKEL (reference sequence).

Many counts were recorded for this clonotype. The V call is TRBV7-2, the J call TRBJ2-2; 11 bases are shared with TRBD2. There are 17 residues in the CDR3. Germline assignment: CDR1 SGHTA and CDR2 FQGNSA. The J segment lost 4 bases and the V segment lost 1 base, leaving 5 bases of the junction unmatched. CDR3 in amino acids: CASSLVGLAGGTGELFF. In DNA, the CDR3 is TGTGCCAGCAGCTTAGTTGGGCTAGCGGGAGGCACCGGGGAGCTGTTTTTT.

Relative to its sample, this clonotype is medium-sized. The rearrangement links TRBV12-3 or TRBV12-4 to TRBJ1-6; D is perhaps TRBD1 (6 bases). The CDR3 is made up of 18 amino acids. Trimming left V 2 bases short and J 8 bases short, with 22 bases between. The CDR3 spells CASSLMQPGAGDDSPLHF. CDR3 DNA: TGTGCCAGCAGTTTAATGCAACCCGGGGCAGGGGATGATTCACCCCTCCACTTT.

In its sample, this clonotype was seen many times. This rearrangement joins TRBV28 to TRBJ2-7; D possibly corresponds to TRBD1 (5 bases). The CDR3 consists of 14 residues. Trimming cost V 3 bases and J 6 bases, with 15 bases left between them. The germline gives CDR1 MDHEN, CDR2 SYDVKM. The CDR3 reads CASSLTQGRTEQYF. In DNA form, the CDR3 reads TGTGCCAGCAGTTTGACGCAGGGTCGCACCGAGCAGTACTTC.

The chain uses TRBV5-1 and TRBJ2-5; 8 bases are a match to TRBD1. Trimming took 1 base from V and 4 from J; bases not matched to a gene: 12. From germline, CDR1 is SGHRS and CDR2 YFSETQ. The length of the CDR3 is 17 residues. In nucleotides, the CDR3 is TGCGCCAGCAGCTTGAAACAGGGGGTTTTTCGAGGAGAGACCCAGTACTTC. Protein: CASSLKQGVFRGETQYF.

The table lists this clonotype with many counts. The gene calls are TRBV6-4 and TRBJ2-3, with 10 bases lining up with TRBD2. This CDR3 region has 16 residues. The junction had 8 bases not matched to a gene; V was cut back by 3 bases and J by 5 bases. CDR1 is MRHNA, CDR2 SNTAGT, per germline. The CDR3 protein is CASSEGLAGDRDTQYF. The DNA for the CDR3 is TGTGCCAGCAGTGAAGGGCTAGCGGGAGATAGAGATACGCAGTATTTT.

This clonotype was detected ten times or more. CDR3 sequence: CASRPHDRGYQPQHF. CDR3 in DNA: TGTGCCAGCAGACCCCACGACAGGGGGTATCAGCCCCAGCATTTT. V is TRBV6-6 and J is TRBJ1-5; 9 bases align to TRBD1. The germline CDR1 and CDR2 sequences are MNHNY and SVGAGI (reference sequence). The junction had 8 bases not matched to a gene; V was cut back by 6 bases and J by 5 bases. This CDR3 has 15 amino acids.

This clonotype was seen repeatedly, ten times or more. V gene TRBV24-1 combines with J gene TRBJ2-2, with D possibly being TRBD2 (7 bases). There are 15 residues in the CDR3. Trimming took off 3 bases at V and 6 bases at J, with 13 bases between the two ends. Germline V lookup: CDR1 KGHDR, CDR2 SFDVKD. The CDR3 loop is CATSDRGRDAGELFF. The CDR3 DNA reads TGTGCCACCAGTGATAGGGGGAGGGACGCCGGGGAGCTGTTTTTT.

The sample holds many counts of this clonotype. V is TRBV9 and J is TRBJ2-1; TRBD2 matches 7 bases. Trimming cost V 4 bases and J 3 bases; bases outside gene matches: 7. Germline V gene lookup returns CDR1 SGDLS and CDR2 YYNGEE. This CDR3 region has 15 residues. CDR3 DNA: TGTGCCAGCAGCCCTTCCGGGACTAACTACAATGAGCAGTTCTTC. It specifies CASSPSGTNYNEQFF.

This clonotype came up many times. The chain links TRBV21-1 to TRBJ1-1; TRBD1 is taken as the D call from the table, unchecked against the DNA. TRBV21-1 is a known pseudogene. The CDR3 extends over 14 amino acids. Written as DNA, the CDR3 is TGTGCCAGCAGGTCAGACAGGGTCTCCCCTGAAGCTTTCTTT. As protein: CASRSDRVSPEAFF.

This clonotype was seen repeatedly, ten times or more. The J gene is TRBJ2-2, the V gene TRBV10-1; D gene unclear. With 4 bases removed from V and 6 bases from J, the gap between germline ends came to 15 bases. There are 15 residues in the CDR3. The V gene's germline CDR1 is WNHNN and CDR2 SYGVQD (reference sequence). The CDR3, as DNA: TGCGCCAGCAGTGTAAGCCCCGAGCGCGCCGGGGAGCTGTTTTTT. This codes for CASSVSPERAGELFF.

This chain connects TRBV20-1 to TRBJ2-1; TRBD2 aligns across 10 bases. V shed 8 bases, J shed 7 bases, and the junction held 5 bases outside the gene matches. In germline, CDR1 is DFQATT, CDR2 SNEGSKA (reference sequence). CDR3 length: 12 amino acids. CDR3 coding DNA: TGCAGTAATAGCGGGAGGATTAATGAGCAGTTCTTC. Residues: CSNSGRINEQFF.

This clonotype occurred many times. The chain joins TRBV28 to TRBJ2-2; D is perhaps TRBD1 or TRBD2 (5 bases each). The CDR3 loop spans 16 amino acids. Germline-derived CDR1 and CDR2 are MDHEN and SYDVKM. The V gene lost 9 bases and the J gene lost 0 bases, with 17 bases spanning the gap. The CDR3 sequence: CASSGRLHANTGELFF. The CDR3 coding sequence is TGTGCCAGTTCGGGACGGCTTCATGCGAACACCGGGGAGCTGTTTTTT.

In its sample, this clonotype was seen many times. The gene calls are TRBV20-1 and TRBJ2-1; 7 positions agree with TRBD2. Per germline, CDR1 DFQATT and CDR2 SNEGSKA (reference sequence). V shed 2 bases and J 3 bases; nucleotides not matched to a gene: 7. This CDR3 has 15 residues. This chain's CDR3 is CSARNALADYNEQFF. The DNA for the CDR3 is TGCAGTGCTAGAAACGCTCTAGCGGACTACAATGAGCAGTTCTTC.

This clonotype is labeled medium-sized. The V gene is TRBV6-4, the J gene TRBJ2-1; possible D gene TRBD1, 7 bases. CDR3 size: 15 residues. Germline V lookup: CDR1 MRHNA, CDR2 SNTAGT. V was pared by 0 bases and J by 6 bases, with 12 bases between. CDR3 nucleotide sequence: TGTGCCAGCAGTGACTCCCAGGGGGGCAGCAATGAGCAGTTCTTC. Translation gives CASSDSQGGSNEQFF.